These T cell receptor beta chains were read from a single sample in a study of resident and recirculating memory T cells in vitiligo. Some clones are missing from TCRdb's copy, which holds only in-frame ones; the method was immunoSEQ multiplex PCR. Of tens of thousands of clones in the sample, around 90% were seen once. Sequences were obtained from blood. These receptors were taken from a male donor with vitiligo. CDR3s include the opening cysteine and the closing phenylalanine or tryptophan. A D gene is named only where the DNA matches it firmly. Size values are once, few and many counts, or a class for expanded clones, and some rows have none.

TGTGCCAGCAGTTTATTTCACAGCCTGGCGGGAGGTCTCCAAGAGACCCAGTACTTC,CASSLFHSLAGGLQETQYF,19,TRBD2,TRBV28,TRBJ2-5,.
TGTGCCAGCAGCTTACGGCGGGGGATCACAGATACGCAGTATTTT,CASSLRRGITDTQYF,15,TRBD2,TRBV5-6,TRBJ2-3,.
TGTGCCAGCAGTTTTGCCTGGGGGGGACTGGCGATGAATGAGCAGTTCTTC,CASSFAWGGLAMNEQFF,17,TRBD2,TRBV28,TRBJ2-1,.
TGCGCCAGCAGCCCTGGATGGGGGCACGAGCAGTACTTC,CASSPGWGHEQYF,13,.,TRBV5-1,TRBJ2-7,once
TGCGCCAGCAGCCAACAATCTAGCGGGGGAAACACCGGGGAGCTGTTTTTT,CASSQQSSGGNTGELFF,17,TRBD2,TRBV4-3,TRBJ2-2,.
TGTGCCAGCAGTGTCACAGACAGGTCAGATACGCAGTATTTT,CASSVTDRSDTQYF,14,.,TRBV6-4,TRBJ2-3,.
TGTGCCAGCAGCGGACAGGGGGCTCTAGATGAGCAGTTCTTC,CASSGQGALDEQFF,14,TRBD1,TRBV27,TRBJ2-1,.
TGTGCCAGCAGTGAGGGGAGTGGACAGCCCCAGCATTTT,CASSEGSGQPQHF,13,.,TRBV6-4,TRBJ1-5,.
TGTGCCAGCAGAAAAACACAGGGTTATGAGCAGTTCTTC,CASRKTQGYEQFF,13,.,TRBV28,TRBJ2-1,.
TGTGCCAGCTCCCCCTCGGGGGGCCCTAGGGTAGAGACCCAGTACTTC,CASSPSGGPRVETQYF,16,.,TRBV25-1,TRBJ2-5,.
TGTGCCAGCAGCTCAGGACTAGCGGGAAACGCAGATACGCAGTATTTT,CASSSGLAGNADTQYF,16,TRBD2,TRBV5-4,TRBJ2-3,.
TGTGCCAGCAGCTTACCGGGGGACCCCTACGAGCAGTACTTC,CASSLPGDPYEQYF,14,.,TRBV5-8,TRBJ2-7,once
TGTGCCATCAGTGAGCCACGACTAGCGGGAGACGAGCAGTACTTC,CAISEPRLAGDEQYF,15,TRBD2,TRBV10-3,TRBJ2-7,.
TGTGCCAGCAGCTTAGGGAGGGGCAGGCATCAAGGTGGGGCCAACGTCCTGACTTTC,CASSLGRGRHQGGANVLTF,19,.,TRBV7-9,TRBJ2-6,.
TGTGCCACCCCGGACAGCTTGAACACCGGGGAGCTGTTTTTT,CATPDSLNTGELFF,14,.,TRBV19,TRBJ2-2,few
TGTGCCAGCTCACCCGGGACAGGGAACGGCTACACCTTC,CASSPGTGNGYTF,13,TRBD1,TRBV18,TRBJ1-2,.
TGTGCCAGCAGTGAACAAGCGGGATTAGATACGCAGTATTTT,CASSEQAGLDTQYF,14,TRBD2,TRBV2,TRBJ2-3,.
TGCGCCAGCAGCCAACTCCTTGGACTAGCGGCCTACGAGCAGTACTTC,CASSQLLGLAAYEQYF,16,TRBD2,TRBV4-1,TRBJ2-7,.
TGTGCCAGCAGCGATGGACAGGGGTCGGCCGGGGAGCTGTTTTTT,CASSDGQGSAGELFF,15,TRBD1,TRBV6-4,TRBJ2-2,large
TGCGCCAGCAGCCCCCAGGTCCTACTGAACACCGGGGAGCTGTTTTTT,CASSPQVLLNTGELFF,16,.,TRBV4-3,TRBJ2-2,.
TGTGCCAGCAGTTACTCTTATCTAAGCTCCTACAATGAGCAGTTCTTC,CASSYSYLSSYNEQFF,16,.,TRBV2,TRBJ2-1,once
TGTGCCAGCAGTTTATGGGACAGACCGAATCAGCCCCAGCATTTT,CASSLWDRPNQPQHF,15,.,TRBV28,TRBJ1-5,.
TGTGCCAGCAGCCCGGGAGTTGAGACCCAGTACTTC,CASSPGVETQYF,12,.,TRBV7-9,TRBJ2-5,.
TGTGCCAGTAGTCTAGGGGCTGCAGGGGGCGCGGTTGAAGCTTTCTTT,CASSLGAAGGAVEAFF,16,TRBD1,TRBV19,TRBJ1-1,few
TGTGCCAGCAGCTTAGGACTAGCGGGAGTGAGGAAAAACATTCAGTACTTC,CASSLGLAGVRKNIQYF,17,TRBD2,TRBV7-8,TRBJ2-4,.
TGTGCCAGCTCACCACCCGGGACTAGCGGGCACTCCTACAATGAGCAGTTCTTC,CASSPPGTSGHSYNEQFF,18,TRBD2,TRBV18,TRBJ2-1,.
TGTGCCACCAACGAAAGACAGGGGTCCCCCCGGTTCTTC,CATNERQGSPRFF,13,TRBD1,TRBV15,TRBJ2-1,.
TGTGCCAGCAGTTTAAGGGTGACGGGATACGAGCAGTACTTC,CASSLRVTGYEQYF,14,.,TRBV27,TRBJ2-7,.
TGTGCCAGCAGTTTTGCCAGGGGCCCCGAGCAGTTCTTC,CASSFARGPEQFF,13,.,TRBV2,TRBJ2-1,.
TGTGCCAGCAGTTGGGCGTATGAGCAGTTCTTC,CASSWAYEQFF,11,.,TRBV28,TRBJ2-1,.
TGTGCCAGCTCACCACGCCGGGGGGATCAGCCCCAGCATTTT,CASSPRRGDQPQHF,14,.,TRBV18,TRBJ1-5,.
TGTGCCAGCAGCTTTAGGGCCAGCTCGGGGGATACGCAGTATTTT,CASSFRASSGDTQYF,15,.,TRBV28,TRBJ2-3,.
TGCGCCAGCAGCTTGATCGGGACAGTCCAAGAGACCCAGTACTTC,CASSLIGTVQETQYF,15,TRBD1,TRBV5-1,TRBJ2-5,.
TGTGCCAGCAGCGTAAGAGTCAAGAGCTACGAGCAGTACTTC,CASSVRVKSYEQYF,14,.,TRBV9,TRBJ2-7,.
TGTGCCAGCTCACCACCGCCGGGACAGGGCAGGACTGAAGCTTTCTTT,CASSPPPGQGRTEAFF,16,TRBD1,TRBV18,TRBJ1-1,.
TGTGCCAGTTTTGGCACTTATGAGGGCACAGATACGCAGTATTTT,CASFGTYEGTDTQYF,15,.,TRBV19,TRBJ2-3,.
TGTGCCAGCAGTCTCGGACAGGGGTGGAAAGAGACCCAGTACTTC,CASSLGQGWKETQYF,15,TRBD1,TRBV27,TRBJ2-5,.
TGTGCCAGCAGTGGGGACAGGAGGAGGGCCAACGTCCTGACTTTC,CASSGDRRRANVLTF,15,TRBD1,TRBV28,TRBJ2-6,.
TGCGCCAGCAGCCAAGGGTTAGGGACGGAGGGTAACAATGAGCAGTTCTTC,CASSQGLGTEGNNEQFF,17,.,TRBV4-3,TRBJ2-1,.
TGTGCCAGTAGCCGGTACCAAGAGACCCAGTACTTC,CASSRYQETQYF,12,.,TRBV6-5,TRBJ2-5,.
TGCGCCAGCAGCACTCCTGACAGCCAAGAGACCCAGTACTTC,CASSTPDSQETQYF,14,.,TRBV5-1,TRBJ2-5,.
TGCGCCAGCAGCCAAGAGTATACAGGGGCGCCGGGCGGCTACACCTTC,CASSQEYTGAPGGYTF,16,TRBD1,TRBV4-3,TRBJ1-2,.
TGTGCCAGCAGGTTTTTGTTTGCGGATGAAAAACTGTTTTTT,CASRFLFADEKLFF,14,.,TRBV7-9,TRBJ1-4,.
TGTGCCACCAGCAGAGATCGCCTGGACAGACTCTATGGCTACACCTTC,CATSRDRLDRLYGYTF,16,.,TRBV15,TRBJ1-2,few
TGTGCCAGCAGCCAAACAGGGACAGGGGCTAATGAAAAACTGTTTTTT,CASSQTGTGANEKLFF,16,TRBD1,TRBV4-2,TRBJ1-4,.